This TCR beta chain was captured in a study of CD8+ T cells in alopecia areata. CDR1 is LGHNA, CDR2 YNFKEQ, per germline. The germline V and J ends were trimmed by 0 bases and 2 bases, with 10 bases remaining between them. There are 15 residues in the CDR3. Overall study results and limits: Tofacitinib significantly lowered scalp clonality and expanded CD8+ clones among the top 100.

Extraction and reverse transcription of RNA yielded cDNA as the sequencing template. Assay used: immunoSEQ multiplex PCR; TCRdb lists only in-frame clones, some missing. This repertoire shows about 200,000 clones, under 60% found once; its top ten account for 1.6%. Notes on this clone: Its target is unknown.

Sample treatment: oral pan-JAK inhibitor, 5-10 mg twice daily. Here the sequenced sample was CD4+ T cells sorted from blood, taken at week 4, from a patient treated with tofacitinib. The clonotype originates from a human donor with alopecia areata. The V and J genes are TRBV4-2 and TRBJ2-5, with D tentatively TRBD1 (5 bases). The CDR3 coding sequence is TGTGCCAGCAGCCAAGATACAGGATATCAAGAGACCCAGTACTTC. This translates into CASSQDTGYQETQYF.